These 5 T cell receptor beta chains came from one sample sequenced in a study of T cell changes during pregnancy in multiple sclerosis. Using immunoSEQ multiplex PCR, the repertoire was profiled, and TCRdb retains in-frame clones only, with some absent. The sample lists 35,000 to 45,000 clones; about 85% were seen once. Sequences were derived from CD4+ T cells from peripheral blood mononuclear cells, sampled after pregnancy. Receptor source: a female donor with multiple sclerosis, enrolled in a pregnancy study.

The chain employs TRBV27 and TRBJ1-2; 12 bases are shared with TRBD1. CDR3 length: 16 amino acids. J was trimmed by 2 bases and V by 8 bases; bases with no gene match: 9. Germline assignment: CDR1 MNHEY and CDR2 SMNVEV (reference sequence). Written as DNA, the CDR3 is TGTGCCAGCTGGGACAGGGGGCAAGAGTGGAACTATGGCTACACCTTC. Protein product: CASWDRGQEWNYGYTF.

V is TRBV6-1 and J is TRBJ2-7, with TRBD2 identical over 7 bases. The ends lost 2 bases at V and 2 bases at J; junction bases unmatched: 6. Germline lookup yields CDR1 MNHNS and CDR2 SASEGT. This CDR3 comprises 15 residues. The CDR3 loop reads CASSENGGLAYEQYF. CDR3 nucleotide sequence: TGTGCCAGCAGTGAAAACGGGGGGTTGGCCTACGAGCAGTACTTC.

The chain is built from TRBV6-5 and TRBJ1-4, with D unresolved. CDR1 and CDR2 (germline): MNHEY, SVGAGI. The ends were cut back, 2 bases at V and 4 bases at J, with 5 bases in the middle. The CDR3 consists of 13 residues. Here the CDR3 DNA reads TGTGCCAGCAGTTACGACATTAATGAAAAACTGTTTTTT. It is translated as CASSYDINEKLFF.

The V call is TRBV5-1, the J call TRBJ1-1; D uncertain. From germline, CDR1 is SGHRS and CDR2 YFSETQ. The V gene lost 8 bases and the J gene lost 1 base, with 9 bases spanning the gap. There are 12 residues in the CDR3. In DNA form, the CDR3 reads TGCGCCAGTGCCTCCGGGAACACTGAAGCTTTCTTT. It codes for CASASGNTEAFF.

V usage is TRBV11-2 and J usage is TRBJ1-1, with D tentatively TRBD1 (5 bases). Looked up from germline, CDR1 is SGHAT and CDR2 is FQNNGV. The length of the CDR3 is 16 residues. V dropped 1 base and J dropped 1 base, with 13 bases sitting between them. The CDR3, as DNA: TGTGCCAGCAGCTTAGGGCCAGGGTGGGCGAACACTGAAGCTTTCTTT. Amino acid sequence: CASSLGPGWANTEAFF.